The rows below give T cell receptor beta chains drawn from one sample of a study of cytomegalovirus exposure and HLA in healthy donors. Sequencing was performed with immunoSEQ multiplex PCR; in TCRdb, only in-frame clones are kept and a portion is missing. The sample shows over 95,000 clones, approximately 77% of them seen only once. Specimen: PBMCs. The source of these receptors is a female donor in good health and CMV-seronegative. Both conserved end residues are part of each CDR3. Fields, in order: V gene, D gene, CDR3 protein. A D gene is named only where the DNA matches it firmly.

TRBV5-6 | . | CASSLDRRRNEQFF
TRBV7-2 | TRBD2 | CASSQNGRGVETQYF
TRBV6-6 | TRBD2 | CASRPGLAGSNEQFF
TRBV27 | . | CAGRRQTNPNTEAFF
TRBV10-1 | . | CASSEGAQYGYTF
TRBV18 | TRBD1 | CASSPGDSRETQYF
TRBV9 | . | CASSGGGSGISYEQYF
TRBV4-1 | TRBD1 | CASSFGQASSYEQYF
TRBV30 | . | CAWSVPTVTQETQYF
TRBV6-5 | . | CASSYASGETQYF
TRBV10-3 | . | CAIRDRHRDSPLHF
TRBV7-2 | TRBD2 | CASSFSGGITDTQYF
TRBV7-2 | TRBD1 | CASSFVFQGAGGNTIYF
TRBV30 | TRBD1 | CAWELDRGSNYGYTF
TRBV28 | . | CASRPRATNEKLFF
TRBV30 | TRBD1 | CAWSPPRGRGPHTGELFF
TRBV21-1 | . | CASSKFRLAEDNEQFF
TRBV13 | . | CASSTQRGEQFF
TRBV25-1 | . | CASSESAQGGTEAFF
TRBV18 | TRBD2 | CASSPVTSDSTDTQYF
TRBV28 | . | CASSPGGSGNTIYF
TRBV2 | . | CASGPEDYNEQFF
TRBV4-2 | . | CASSPGEGSETEAFF
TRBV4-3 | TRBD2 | CASSQPGLAGEYSNEQFF
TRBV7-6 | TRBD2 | CASSPLAGAREQYF
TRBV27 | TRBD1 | CASSRQGGPTILSYGYTF
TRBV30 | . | CAWSPDRGQPQHF
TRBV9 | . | CASSADHYEQYF
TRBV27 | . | CASSSLQGQETQYF
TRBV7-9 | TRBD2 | CASSAPPAGDKETQYF
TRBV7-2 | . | CASSSKTGTTYEQYF
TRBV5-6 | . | CASSLVSLSETQYF
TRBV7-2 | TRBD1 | CASRFGGQGTTLHF
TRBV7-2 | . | CASSLSSRQPQHF
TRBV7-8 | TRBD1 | CASSLWTGNQPQHF
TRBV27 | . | CASSLDRIGGENTEAFF
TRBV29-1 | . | CSVEIQTYYGYTF
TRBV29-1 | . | CSACGHTYNEQFF
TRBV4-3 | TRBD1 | CASSQDPQGAAGELFF
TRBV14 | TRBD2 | CASSQTASGRFYNEQFF
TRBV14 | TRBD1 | CASSQFTGGGSGAFF
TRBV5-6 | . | CASSLVRSLGYGYTF
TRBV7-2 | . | CASSEQGGSQPQHF
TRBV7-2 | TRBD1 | CASSLVQGAGPQHF
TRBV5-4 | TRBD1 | CASSSEPGQGIEQYF
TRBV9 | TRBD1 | CASTKGAGTADGNTIYF
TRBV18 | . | CASSPASSDQYF
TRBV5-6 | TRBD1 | CASSLRQGSSYEQYF
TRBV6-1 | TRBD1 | CASSAIQGAYSPLHF
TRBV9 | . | CASSPGNPLYGYTF
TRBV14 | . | CASSQVEGLRNTIYF
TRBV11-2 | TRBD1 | CASSLSPGGIQYF
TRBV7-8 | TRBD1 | CASTLMSGQGWDIQYF
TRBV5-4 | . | CASSRRGATNEKLFF
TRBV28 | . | CASSSPTALEKLFF
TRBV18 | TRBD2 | CASSPPGVGGSSYNEQFF
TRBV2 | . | CASSEASRGNDGYTF